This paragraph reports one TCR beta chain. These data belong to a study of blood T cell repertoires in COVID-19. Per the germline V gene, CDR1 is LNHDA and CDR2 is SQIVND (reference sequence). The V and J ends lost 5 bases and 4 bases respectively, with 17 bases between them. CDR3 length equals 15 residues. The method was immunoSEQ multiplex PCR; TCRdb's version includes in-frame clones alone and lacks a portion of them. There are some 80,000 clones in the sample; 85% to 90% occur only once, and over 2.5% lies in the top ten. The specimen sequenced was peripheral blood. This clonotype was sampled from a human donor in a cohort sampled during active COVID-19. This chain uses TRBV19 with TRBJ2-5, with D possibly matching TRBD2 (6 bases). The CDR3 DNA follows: TGTGCCAGTAGTTCCGACAAGTCGGGACTAGAGACCCAGTACTTC. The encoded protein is CASSSDKSGLETQYF.